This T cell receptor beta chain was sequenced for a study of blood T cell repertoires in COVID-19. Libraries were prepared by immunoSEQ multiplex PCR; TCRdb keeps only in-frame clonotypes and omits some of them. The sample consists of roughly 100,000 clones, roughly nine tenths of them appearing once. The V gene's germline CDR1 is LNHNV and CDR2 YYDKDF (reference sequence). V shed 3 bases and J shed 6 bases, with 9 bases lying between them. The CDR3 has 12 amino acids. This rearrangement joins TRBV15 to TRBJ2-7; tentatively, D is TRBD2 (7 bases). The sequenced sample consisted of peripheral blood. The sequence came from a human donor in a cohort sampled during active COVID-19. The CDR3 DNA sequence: TGTGCCACCAGCAGTGGGGGGGCCGAGCAGTACTTC. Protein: CATSSGGAEQYF.